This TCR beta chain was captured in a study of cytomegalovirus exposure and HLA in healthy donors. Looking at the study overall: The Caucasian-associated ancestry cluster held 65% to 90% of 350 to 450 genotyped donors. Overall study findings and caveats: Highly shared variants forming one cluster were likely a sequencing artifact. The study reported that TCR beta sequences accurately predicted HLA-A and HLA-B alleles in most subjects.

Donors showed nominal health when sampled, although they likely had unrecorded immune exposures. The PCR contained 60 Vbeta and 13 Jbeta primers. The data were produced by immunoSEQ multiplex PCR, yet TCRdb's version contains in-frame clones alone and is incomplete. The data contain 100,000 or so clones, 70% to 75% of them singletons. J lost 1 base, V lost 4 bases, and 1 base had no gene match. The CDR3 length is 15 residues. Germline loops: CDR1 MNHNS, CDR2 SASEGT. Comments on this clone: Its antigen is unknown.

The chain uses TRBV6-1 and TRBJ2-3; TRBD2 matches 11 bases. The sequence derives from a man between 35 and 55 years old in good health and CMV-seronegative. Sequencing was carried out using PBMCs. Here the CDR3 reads CASSATSGGTDTQYF. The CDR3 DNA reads TGTGCCAGCAGTGCGACTAGCGGGGGCACAGATACGCAGTATTTT.